This T cell receptor (beta chain) was sequenced for a study of blood T cell repertoires in COVID-19. Authors' data handling: Amplified reference gene primers provided the basis for estimating nucleated cell counts. The method was immunoSEQ multiplex PCR; TCRdb's version includes in-frame clones alone and lacks a portion of them. The V and J calls and clone size are taken from that table; D and trimming were inferred from the DNA. This table holds 270,000 or so clones, around 89% found once. Losses at the gene ends were 1 base for V and 1 base for J; bases not matched to a gene: 9. CDR1 SGHRS and CDR2 YFSETQ come from the germline V gene. The CDR3 has 18 residues.

Sequencing was performed on peripheral blood. This receptor was taken from a man aged 35 to 55 with acute or convalescent COVID-19. V is TRBV5-1 and J is TRBJ2-1, with 9 bases lining up with TRBD2. The CDR3 here is CASSLSAGGPVSYNEQFF. For the CDR3, the DNA is TGCGCCAGCAGCTTGTCGGCGGGGGGGCCGGTTTCCTACAATGAGCAGTTCTTC. Together with reference TRBV5-1 and TRBJ2-1, the CDR3 gives the full variable domain: KAGVTQTPRYLIKTRGQQVTLSCSPISGHRSVSWYQQTPGQGLQFLFEYFSETQRNKGNFPGRFSGRQFSNSRSEMNVSTLELGDSALYLCASSLSAGGPVSYNEQFFGPGTRLTVL.